The 25 T cell receptor beta chains presented below share a single source sample, sequenced in a study of OX40 agonist ivuxolimab in advanced cancers. The assay was immunoSEQ multiplex PCR, and TCRdb's table has in-frame clones only and misses some. In the table there are some 80,000 clones, about 86% of which are singletons. Material: CD4+ or CD8+ T cells sorted from blood, obtained in a trial of the OX40 agonist ivuxolimab. These receptor sequences come from an adult with an advanced solid tumor such as melanoma, head and neck, liver or kidney cancer.

The rearrangement joins TRBV30 to TRBJ1-2; 8 bases fit TRBD1. The CDR3 is 16 residues long. J was trimmed by 3 bases and V by 8 bases; bases with no gene match: 17. The germline gives CDR1 GTSNPN, CDR2 SVGIG (reference sequence). CDR3 amino acids: CAGVGGGSGQDYGYTF. Here the CDR3 DNA reads TGTGCCGGGGTGGGAGGAGGTTCGGGACAGGACTATGGCTACACCTTC.

The chain links TRBV7-2 to TRBJ2-3, with 8 bases lining up with TRBD2. The germline CDR1 and CDR2 sequences are SGHTA and FQGNSA. V gave up 3 bases and J gave up 5 bases; unmatched junction bases: 7. The CDR3 totals 15 residues. CDR3 in amino acids: CASSFLSSGLDTQYF. CDR3 in DNA: TGTGCCAGCAGCTTCCTCTCTAGCGGGTTAGATACGCAGTATTTT.

The chain links TRBV6-1 to TRBJ2-5; D remains ambiguous. V was clipped by 7 bases and J by 4 bases, with 13 bases between them. Looked up from germline, CDR1 is MNHNS and CDR2 is SASEGT. The CDR3 covers 13 residues. CDR3 sequence reads: CASTRDDGETQYF. Written as DNA, the CDR3 is TGTGCCAGCACCAGAGATGACGGAGAGACCCAGTACTTC.

This clone was counted a single time. V gene TRBV19 combines with J gene TRBJ1-2; no clear D gene. Germline values: CDR1 LNHDA, CDR2 SQIVND (reference sequence). Trimming removed 1 base at V and 0 bases at J, with 6 bases between. The CDR3 consists of 14 residues. The CDR3 reads CASSIARANYGYTF. CDR3 in DNA: TGTGCCAGTAGTATAGCCCGGGCTAACTATGGCTACACCTTC.

The chain carries TRBV5-4 and TRBJ1-4; possible D gene TRBD1, 6 bases. CDR3 length equals 16 residues. Trimming shortened V by 2 bases and J by 8 bases, and 19 bases separated the two germline ends. CDR1 is SGHNT, CDR2 YYREEE, per germline (reference sequence). DNA for the CDR3: TGTGCCAGCAGCTTTGGTGTCAGGGGTCTAGACGAAAAACTGTTTTTT. This encodes CASSFGVRGLDEKLFF.

The chain combines TRBV7-2 with TRBJ2-3; D is unclear. V lost 4 bases and J lost 2, with 4 bases in between. This CDR3 has 12 residues. Germline V gives CDR1 SGHTA, CDR2 FQGNSA. The CDR3, as DNA: TGTGCCAGCAGCTATCACACAGATACGCAGTATTTT. It encodes CASSYHTDTQYF.

The chain has TRBV28 and TRBJ1-6; D uncertain. The germline CDR1 and CDR2 sequences are MDHEN and SYDVKM. V was shortened by 2 bases and J by 10 bases, with 6 bases between the two germline ends. CDR3 length: 12 amino acids. The CDR3 sequence: CASSLLESPLHF. CDR3 coding DNA: TGTGCCAGCAGTTTACTGGAGTCACCCCTCCACTTT.

The chain joins TRBV7-9 to TRBJ1-1; D possibly corresponds to TRBD1 (5 bases). Germline assignment: CDR1 SEHNR and CDR2 FQNEAQ (reference sequence). The V end was cut by 8 bases, the J end by 3 bases, with 19 bases between. The CDR3 spans 15 residues. CDR3 sequence (DNA): TGTGCCAGCTTCCTGGTGATCGGGGCGGACACTGAAGCTTTCTTT. Protein product: CASFLVIGADTEAFF.

The chain has TRBV5-5 and TRBJ2-5, with a weak D call TRBD2 (6 bases). The CDR3 extends over 14 amino acids. Germline CDR1 SGHKS, CDR2 YYEKEE (reference sequence). V lost 6 bases, J lost 3 bases, and 15 bases lay in between. The chain's CDR3 is CASTMGGGEETQYF. The CDR3 region has the DNA TGTGCCAGCACCATGGGGGGAGGAGAAGAGACCCAGTACTTC.

This clone showed up just once. V is TRBV5-1 and J is TRBJ1-2; 9 positions match TRBD1. Germline V gene data show CDR1 as SGHRS and CDR2 as YFSETQ. Trimming took 4 bases from V and 6 from J; bases not matched to a gene: 10. The CDR3 totals 15 residues. Here the CDR3 reads CASSPPLQGADGYTF. Written as DNA, the CDR3 is TGCGCCAGCAGCCCTCCCCTACAGGGGGCAGATGGCTACACCTTC.

The chain carries TRBV4-1 and TRBJ2-1, with 7 bases fitting TRBD2. V gave up 1 base and J gave up 7 bases; unmatched junction bases: 7. Germline CDR1 and CDR2: MGHRA and YSYEKL. This CDR3 is 15 amino acids long. CDR3 protein: CASSQGRTSMNEQFF. CDR3 coding DNA: TGCGCCAGCAGCCAAGGCCGGACTAGTATGAATGAGCAGTTCTTC.

The chain uses TRBV4-2 and TRBJ2-3; D call uncertain. V was pared by 2 bases and J by 4 bases, with 4 bases between. The CDR3 is 12 residues long. Germline CDR1 reads LGHNA; CDR2 reads YNFKEQ. CDR3 coding DNA: TGTGCCAGCAGCCAAACGGCAGATACGCAGTATTTT. Encoded protein: CASSQTADTQYF.

This rearrangement joins TRBV7-9 to TRBJ1-2, with D unresolved. From germline, CDR1 is SEHNR and CDR2 FQNEAQ (reference sequence). This CDR3 has 15 residues. The V and J ends lost 1 base and 3 bases respectively, with 12 bases between them. The CDR3 DNA reads TGTGCCAGCAGCTTAGAGGGTTACATCCACTATGGCTACACCTTC. Translating gives CASSLEGYIHYGYTF.

The V call is TRBV6-4, the J call TRBJ1-3, with D maybe TRBD1 (5 bases). V shed 2 bases and J shed 5 bases, with 7 bases lying between them. The CDR3 consists of 13 residues. CDR1 MRHNA and CDR2 SNTAGT come from the germline V gene. The chain's CDR3 is CASSDEGRNTIYF. The CDR3 bases are TGTGCCAGCAGTGACGAGGGACGAAACACCATATATTTT.

The gene calls are TRBV6-1 and TRBJ2-2; D not certain. The germline V gene encodes CDR1 MNHNS and CDR2 SASEGT. V lost 6 bases, J lost 9 bases, and 11 bases lay in between. This CDR3 has 12 residues. The CDR3 sequence: CASSPETWELFF. DNA for the CDR3: TGTGCCAGCAGCCCAGAGACGTGGGAGCTGTTTTTT.

The chain joins TRBV4-3 to TRBJ1-6; 8 nucleotides match TRBD1. Germline V CDR1 and CDR2: LGHNA, YSLEER. The V gene end was trimmed by 0 bases and the J gene end by 7 bases; junction bases not matched to a gene: 20. The CDR3 length is 21 residues. CDR3 sequence (DNA): TGCGCCAGCAGCCAAGATTTAAGAAGGGGACAGGTCCCAAAAGGCAATTCACCCCTCCACTTT. This gives the protein CASSQDLRRGQVPKGNSPLHF.

The V and J genes are TRBV6-6 and TRBJ2-7; D tentatively reads TRBD1 or TRBD2 (6 bases each). Looked up from germline, CDR1 is MNHNY and CDR2 is SVGAGI (reference sequence). This CDR3 is built from 16 residues. The V end lost 2 bases, the J end lost 1 base, and 15 bases lay between the germline ends. Here the CDR3 DNA reads TGTGCCAGCAGTTACCGACCGCGGGACATTTCCTACGAGCAGTACTTC. Its translation is CASSYRPRDISYEQYF.

The CDR3 protein is CAIRDRSYNSPLHF. The CDR3 bases are TGTGCCATCAGGGACAGGTCTTATAATTCACCCCTCCACTTT. V usage is TRBV10-3 and J usage is TRBJ1-6; TRBD1 matches at 7 bases. The CDR3 has 14 amino acids. Germline-derived CDR1 and CDR2 are ENHRY and SYGVKD. The V segment lost 6 bases and the J segment 4 bases; nucleotides outside the gene matches: 3.

The chain employs TRBV2 and TRBJ1-6, with D perhaps matching TRBD1 (5 bases). CDR3 size: 18 residues. Germline assignment: CDR1 SNHLY and CDR2 FYNNEI. Trimming removed 6 bases from V and 2 bases from J, with 20 bases in between. CDR3 residues: CASSNEGLKSPYNSPLHF. The CDR3 DNA sequence: TGTGCCAGCAGCAACGAGGGACTAAAAAGCCCCTATAATTCACCCCTCCACTTT.

CDR3 sequence reads: CASSEMGRGYYGYTF. Written as DNA, the CDR3 is TGTGCCAGCAGTGAAATGGGCAGGGGTTACTATGGCTACACCTTC. The V gene is TRBV6-1, the J gene TRBJ1-2, with a weak D call TRBD1 (6 bases). Deletions cut 2 bases from V and 3 bases from J, with 13 bases between. Per germline, CDR1 MNHNS and CDR2 SASEGT. The CDR3 consists of 15 residues.

The CDR3 DNA follows: TGTGCCAGCAGCTCCCGACAGGGCGCCGGGGAGCTGTTTTTT. It codes for CASSSRQGAGELFF. The chain links TRBV5-4 to TRBJ2-2, with 7 bases aligning to TRBD1. Germline V gene data show CDR1 as SGHNT and CDR2 as YYREEE (reference sequence). The CDR3 consists of 14 residues. The V and J ends lost 3 bases and 6 bases, in that order; junction bases with no gene match: 5.

The V call is TRBV9, the J call TRBJ1-5; unclear D gene. V shed 0 bases and J shed 5 bases, with 12 bases lying between them. The CDR3 loop spans 15 amino acids. Looked up from germline, CDR1 is SGDLS and CDR2 is YYNGEE. CDR3 sequence reads: CASSVAAEGYQPQHF. For the CDR3, the DNA is TGTGCCAGCAGCGTAGCGGCAGAAGGGTATCAGCCCCAGCATTTT.

The chain combines TRBV30 with TRBJ2-5, with D possibly matching TRBD2 (7 bases). This CDR3 has 14 amino acids. Between the trimmed V and J ends, which lost 4 bases and 4 bases, there was a span of 16 bases. The germline CDR1 and CDR2 sequences are GTSNPN and SVGIG (reference sequence). Written as DNA, the CDR3 is TGTGCCTGGACCTACCGGGGGGCGACAGAGACCCAGTACTTC. As protein: CAWTYRGATETQYF.

The J gene is TRBJ1-1, the V gene TRBV5-5, with 9 bases that match TRBD1. This CDR3 contains 14 residues. V was pared by 3 bases and J by 0 bases, with 0 bases of the junction left unmatched. Germline values: CDR1 SGHKS, CDR2 YYEKEE (reference sequence). Here the CDR3 reads CASSWTGVNTEAFF. Written as DNA, the CDR3 is TGTGCCAGCAGCTGGACAGGGGTGAACACTGAAGCTTTCTTT.

The genes are TRBV5-1 and TRBJ2-6, with 7 bases lining up with TRBD2. V lost 4 bases, J lost 2 bases, and 9 bases stayed unmatched. This CDR3 has 17 residues. The V gene's germline CDR1 is SGHRS and CDR2 YFSETQ. CDR3 loop: CASSPTAGRTGANVLTF. The CDR3 coding sequence is TGCGCCAGCAGCCCCACCGCCGGGAGGACTGGGGCCAACGTCCTGACTTTC.